This T cell receptor (beta chain) was observed in a study of technical replicates of blood from a few donors. The assay was immunoSEQ multiplex PCR, and TCRdb's table has in-frame clones only and misses some. Found here are some 89,000 clones, roughly 94% of them singletons; the top ten hold approximately 0.33%. The V gene end was trimmed by 6 bases and the J gene end by 0 bases; junction bases not matched to a gene: 5. The germline V gene encodes CDR1 SQVTM and CDR2 ANQGSEA. The length of the CDR3 is 14 residues. The gene calls are TRBV29-1 and TRBJ1-5; 7 positions agree with TRBD1. The specimen sequenced was T cells isolated from PBMCs. The sequence was collected from a human donor in good health. CDR3 loop: CSVLQGNSNQPQHF. For the CDR3, the DNA is TGCAGCGTACTACAGGGGAATAGCAATCAGCCCCAGCATTTT. The full variable domain, with the rest looked up from reference TRBV29-1 and TRBJ1-5, is SAVISQKPSRDICQRGTSLTIQCQVDSQVTMMFWYRQQPGQSLTLIATANQGSEATYESGFVIDKFPISRPNLTFSTLTVSNMSPEDSSIYLCSVLQGNSNQPQHFGDGTRLSIL.